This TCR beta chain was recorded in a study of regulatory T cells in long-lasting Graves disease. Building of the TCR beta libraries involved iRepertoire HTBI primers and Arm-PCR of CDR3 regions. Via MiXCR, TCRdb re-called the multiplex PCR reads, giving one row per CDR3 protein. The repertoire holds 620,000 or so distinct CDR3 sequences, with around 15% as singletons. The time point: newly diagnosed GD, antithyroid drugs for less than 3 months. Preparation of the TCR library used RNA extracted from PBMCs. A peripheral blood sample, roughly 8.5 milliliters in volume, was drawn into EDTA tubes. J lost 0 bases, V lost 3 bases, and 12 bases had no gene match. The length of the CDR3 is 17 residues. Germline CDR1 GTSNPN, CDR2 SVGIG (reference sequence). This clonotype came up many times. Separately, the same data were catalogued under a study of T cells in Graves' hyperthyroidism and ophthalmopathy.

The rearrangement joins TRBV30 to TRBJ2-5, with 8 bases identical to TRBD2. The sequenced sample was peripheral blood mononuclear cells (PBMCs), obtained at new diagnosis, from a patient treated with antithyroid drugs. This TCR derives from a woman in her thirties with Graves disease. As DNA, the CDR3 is TGTGCCTGGAGGGGGGCTAGCGGGCCTGGTTACCAAGAGACCCAGTACTTC. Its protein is CAWRGASGPGYQETQYF. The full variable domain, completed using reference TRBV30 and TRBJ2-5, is SQTIHQWPATLVQPVGSPLSLECTVEGTSNPNLYWYRQAAGRGLQLLFYSVGIGQISSEVPQNLSASRPQDRQFILSSKKLLLSDSGFYLCAWRGASGPGYQETQYFGPGTRLLVL.